Sequencing of this T cell receptor beta chain was carried out in a study of memory CD4+ T cells and cytomegalovirus serostatus. The protocol was immunoSEQ multiplex PCR, while the TCRdb copy is restricted to in-frame clones and leaves out a portion. The table records 80,000 to 100,000 clones, approximately 80% of them present only once. The sort gate was single viable CD3+CD4+CD8-CD45RO+ cells for memory CD4+ T cells. Sequencing input: memory CD4+ T cells from blood. This receptor was identified in an adult in good health and CMV-seropositive.

The CDR3 loop is CASGEQGNGNTIYF. CDR3 DNA: TGTGCCAGTGGAGAACAGGGAAATGGAAACACCATATATTTT. This chain links TRBV19 with TRBJ1-3; the D gene is possibly TRBD1 (6 bases). With 8 bases removed from V and 3 bases from J, the gap between germline ends came to 14 bases. The CDR3 contains 14 residues. Germline CDR1 LNHDA, CDR2 SQIVND (reference sequence).